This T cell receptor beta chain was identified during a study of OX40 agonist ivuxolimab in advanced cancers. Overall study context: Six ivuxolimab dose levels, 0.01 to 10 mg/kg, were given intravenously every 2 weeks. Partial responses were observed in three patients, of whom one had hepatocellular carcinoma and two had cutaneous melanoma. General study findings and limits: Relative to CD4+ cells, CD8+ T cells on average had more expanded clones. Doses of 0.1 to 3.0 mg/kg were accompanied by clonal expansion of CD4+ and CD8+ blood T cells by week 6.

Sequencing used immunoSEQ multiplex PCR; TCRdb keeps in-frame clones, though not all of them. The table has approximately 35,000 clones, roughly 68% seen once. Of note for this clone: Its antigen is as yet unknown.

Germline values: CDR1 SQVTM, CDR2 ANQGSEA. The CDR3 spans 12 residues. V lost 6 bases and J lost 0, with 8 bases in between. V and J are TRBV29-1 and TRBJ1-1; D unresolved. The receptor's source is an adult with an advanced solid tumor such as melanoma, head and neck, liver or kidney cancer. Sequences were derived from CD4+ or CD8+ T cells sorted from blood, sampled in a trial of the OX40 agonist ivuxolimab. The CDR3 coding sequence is TGCAGCGTGAAGCAGATGAACACTGAAGCTTTCTTT. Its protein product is CSVKQMNTEAFF.